This T cell receptor (beta chain) came from a study of T cell changes during pregnancy in multiple sclerosis. Profiled with immunoSEQ multiplex PCR; TCRdb holds only in-frame clones, not every one. The sample shows tens of thousands of clones, 75% to 95% of them seen only once. CDR1 KGHSY and CDR2 FQNENV come from the germline V gene. With 0 bases removed from V and 2 bases from J, the gap between germline ends came to 8 bases. CDR3 length: 15 residues. The origin of this receptor is a female donor in good health, enrolled as a control in a pregnancy study. V usage is TRBV16 and J usage is TRBJ1-3; D gene ambiguous. Material: peripheral blood, obtained in the first trimester of pregnancy. CDR3 DNA sequence: TGTGCCAGCAGCCAATCGAGAACGGCTGGAAACACCATATATTTT. Translating it yields CASSQSRTAGNTIYF. The full variable domain, in which reference TRBV16 and TRBJ1-3 provide the parts outside the CDR3, is GEEVAQTPKHLVRGEGQKAKLYCAPIKGHSYVFWYQQVLKNEFKFLISFQNENVFDETGMPKERFSAKCLPNSPCSLEIQATKLEDSAVYFCASSQSRTAGNTIYFGEGSWLTVV.